This is a list of T cell receptor beta chains from one sample in a study of blood T cell repertoires in COVID-19. The repertoire was sequenced with immunoSEQ multiplex PCR; TCRdb's copy has only in-frame clones and lacks some. The top ten clones hold 1.5% to 2% of a sample with about 480,000 clones, approximately 90% of them seen once. Sample: PBMCs or T cells enriched from blood (not recorded which). The receptors originated from a woman between 40 and 50 years old who had recovered from COVID-19. CDR3s include the opening cysteine and the closing phenylalanine or tryptophan. D genes are given only for firm matches. The size entry is marked missing in some rows and otherwise reads once, few, many or a size class.

j_gene,abundance,d_gene,v_gene,CDR3nt,CDR3aa
TRBJ2-2,.,.,TRBV9,TGTGCCAGCAGCCCTACCAGCGCGAACACCGGGGAGCTGTTTTTT,CASSPTSANTGELFF
TRBJ2-7,.,TRBD1,TRBV2,TGTGCCAGCAGTTATACGACAGGGGGCACCTACGAGCAGTACTTC,CASSYTTGGTYEQYF
TRBJ1-6,.,.,TRBV27,TGTGCCAGCAGTTCCAGGGCTTCACCCCTCCACTTT,CASSSRASPLHF
TRBJ2-1,.,.,TRBV12-3/TRBV12-4,TGTGCCAGCAGTTATAGTCCGTACAATGAGCAGTTCTTC,CASSYSPYNEQFF
TRBJ2-3,.,.,TRBV15,TGTGCCACCAAAGGGGCAGACACAGATACGCAGTATTTT,CATKGADTDTQYF
TRBJ1-1,.,.,TRBV6-5,TGTGCCAGCACGGACTCGTGGCAGCTGAACACTGAAGCTTTCTTT,CASTDSWQLNTEAFF
TRBJ2-2,.,TRBD1,TRBV4-3,TGCGCCAGCAGCCGCTCATTACAGGGGCTCGGGGAGCTGTTTTTT,CASSRSLQGLGELFF
TRBJ1-1,.,.,TRBV4-3,TGCGCCAGCGGTAGGATGGGGGGTGTCACTGAAGCTTTCTTT,CASGRMGGVTEAFF
TRBJ2-1,.,TRBD1,TRBV5-1,TGCGCCAGCAGCGAGGACAGGTACAATGAGCAGTTCTTC,CASSEDRYNEQFF
TRBJ1-6,.,TRBD1,TRBV6-2/TRBV6-3,TGTGCCAGCAGTTCGACAGGGGGATTTTCACCCCTCCACTTT,CASSSTGGFSPLHF
TRBJ1-2,.,.,TRBV18,TGTGCCAGCTCACTAGAAAATCAGGGGTCTGGCTACACCTTC,CASSLENQGSGYTF
TRBJ2-2,.,TRBD1,TRBV6-5,TGTGCCAGCGGGGACAGGGCAAACACCGGGGAGCTGTTTTTT,CASGDRANTGELFF
TRBJ1-1,.,.,TRBV6-5,TGTGCCAGCAGTTACTCACCGGGCGGGATGAACACTGAAGCTTTCTTT,CASSYSPGGMNTEAFF
TRBJ2-3,.,.,TRBV6-6,TGTGCCAGCAGCCCCACGAGGGCGACTAGCACAGATACGCAGTATTTT,CASSPTRATSTDTQYF
TRBJ1-2,.,.,TRBV11-2,TGTGCCAGCAGCCTTCGGACGGGGGGCTATGGCTACACCTTC,CASSLRTGGYGYTF
TRBJ2-1,.,.,TRBV19,TGTGCCAGTACACCCCAACCGCGTGGTTATAACTTCTACAATGAGCAGTTCTTC,CASTPQPRGYNFYNEQFF
TRBJ2-7,.,.,TRBV24-1,TGTGCCACCAGTGATTTGTCCGGGAAAATGCTGTACTTC,CATSDLSGKMLYF
TRBJ2-1,.,TRBD2,TRBV15,TGTGCCACCAGCAGAGGGGCGGGAGGCGATAATGAGCAGTTCTTC,CATSRGAGGDNEQFF
TRBJ1-5,once,.,TRBV2,TGTGCCAGCAGTCCAGGGGCAAATAGCAATCAGCCCCAGCATTTT,CASSPGANSNQPQHF
TRBJ1-5,.,TRBD1,TRBV7-2,TGTGCCAGCAGCTTAGCCGGGACAGGAAATCAGCCCCAGCATTTT,CASSLAGTGNQPQHF
TRBJ2-7,.,.,TRBV7-9,TGTGCCAGCAGCATAGTGGAGGAAAGGTTTTTGGGGCAGTACTTC,CASSIVEERFLGQYF
TRBJ2-5,.,.,TRBV18,TGTGCCAGCTCACCGGGAGCACAAGAGACCCAGTACTTC,CASSPGAQETQYF
TRBJ1-2,once,.,TRBV29-1,TGCAGCGCCAGTACCGATACTAACTATGGCTACACCTTC,CSASTDTNYGYTF
TRBJ2-1,.,.,TRBV29-1,TGCAGCGTTGAAGCGCGACTAGCCTACAATGAGCAGTTCTTC,CSVEARLAYNEQFF
TRBJ2-7,.,.,TRBV18,TGTGCCAGCTCACCACCGGACAGATCGAGCTCCTACGAGCAGTACTTC,CASSPPDRSSSYEQYF
TRBJ1-4,.,.,TRBV6-1,TGTGCCAGCAGTGAAGCCAGGGGTGGGGAAAAACTGTTTTTT,CASSEARGGEKLFF
TRBJ1-2,.,TRBD1,TRBV11-3,TGTGCCAGCAGCATTTCCCGGGACAGGGATGGCTACACCTTC,CASSISRDRDGYTF
TRBJ2-1,.,.,TRBV18,TGTGCCAGCTCACCAACTAGTCCCCGGCAGTTCTTC,CASSPTSPRQFF
TRBJ1-1,.,.,TRBV5-1,TGCGCCAGCAGCCCAGGACAATCACTAAACACTGAAGCTTTCTTT,CASSPGQSLNTEAFF
TRBJ2-7,.,TRBD2,TRBV19,TGTGCCAGTAGTTCTACTAGCGGGAGGGCCTTAGGGGCCTACGAGCAGTACTTC,CASSSTSGRALGAYEQYF
TRBJ1-2,.,.,TRBV20-1,TGCAGTGCTAGCTCAAGGGGAGGCTACACCTTC,CSASSRGGYTF
TRBJ1-1,.,TRBD1,TRBV7-8,TGTGCCAGCAGCCGCGACAGGGCCACTGAAGCTTTCTTT,CASSRDRATEAFF
TRBJ1-1,.,.,TRBV30,TGTGCCTGGAGTGTGAGGGGGACGGTGAACACTGAAGCTTTCTTT,CAWSVRGTVNTEAFF
TRBJ1-1,.,.,TRBV7-8,TGTGCCAGCAGCCGGACACCGAACACTGAAGCTTTCTTT,CASSRTPNTEAFF
TRBJ2-1,.,TRBD2,TRBV6-5,TGTGCCAGCAGTTACGGGACTAGCGTGGATGAGCAGTTCTTC,CASSYGTSVDEQFF
TRBJ1-5,few,TRBD1,TRBV4-2,TGTGCCAGCAGCCAAGCTGCGCAGGGGACAGGCAATCAGCCCCAGCATTTT,CASSQAAQGTGNQPQHF
TRBJ1-2,.,TRBD1,TRBV29-1,TGCAGCGCCCGGACAGGGGCATACTATGGCTACACCTTC,CSARTGAYYGYTF
TRBJ1-5,.,TRBD1,TRBV10-2,TGCGCCAGCAGTGTAGCAGGGGGTCAGCCCCAGCATTTT,CASSVAGGQPQHF
TRBJ2-5,.,TRBD2,TRBV27,TGTGCCAGCAGTTTAAAAACTCCCAGGGAGGGATGGAGGGGGACCCAGTACTTC,CASSLKTPREGWRGTQYF
TRBJ1-1,.,.,TRBV7-9,TGTGCCAGCAGCCCGCCGGGAGGAGACATAACCACTGAAGCTTTCTTT,CASSPPGGDITTEAFF
TRBJ2-3,.,TRBD2,TRBV6-5,TGTGCCAGCAGTTACTCTCAGACTAGCCCAGATACGCAGTATTTT,CASSYSQTSPDTQYF
TRBJ2-7,.,TRBD1,TRBV5-1,TGCGCCAGCAGCCCTACTACAGGGGTCTCCTACGAGCAGTACTTC,CASSPTTGVSYEQYF